The clone carrying this T cell receptor (beta chain) was counted many times. Antigen: not known. The sample belongs to a study of identical twins. General study results and limits: There were fewer insertions in abundant cord blood beta clonotypes, but memory repertoires showed no such pattern. Conclusions were based on cross-sectional statistical analysis, without following the same donors. Researchers reported weaker excess twin sharing in beta out-of-frame sequences.

Healthy Caucasians provided all donations. In TCRdb, the 5' RACE reads were re-called with MiXCR into one record per CDR3 protein. The sample has some 100,000 distinct CDR3 sequences; less than 6.5% are singletons. The CDR3 spans 15 residues. Per the germline V gene, CDR1 is SGHDT and CDR2 is YYEEEE. V was trimmed by 2 bases and J by 7 bases, leaving 18 bases between them. This clonotype originated in a woman aged 50 to 65 in good health. What was sequenced was memory T cells sorted from blood. The rearrangement joins TRBV5-6 to TRBJ2-5; D may be TRBD1 (6 bases). CDR3 sequence reads: CASSFVGTGLWTQYF. DNA for the CDR3: TGTGCCAGCAGCTTTGTCGGAACAGGGTTATGGACCCAGTACTTC.